These T cell receptor beta chains were read from a single sample in a study of OX40 agonist ivuxolimab in advanced cancers. The protocol was immunoSEQ multiplex PCR, while the TCRdb copy is restricted to in-frame clones and leaves out a portion. The table lists under 40,000 clones, under 85% of them singletons, with roughly 12% in the top ten. The sequences come from CD4+ or CD8+ T cells sorted from blood, collected in a trial of the OX40 agonist ivuxolimab. These receptors originate from an adult with an advanced solid tumor such as melanoma, head and neck, liver or kidney cancer. Each CDR3 is given with its conserved first and last residue. The order of the fields is CDR3 protein, V gene, J gene.

CDR3 protein: CASRLDRSSYNEQFF; V gene: TRBV6-5; J gene: TRBJ2-1
CDR3 protein: CASSLFQRINQPQHF; V gene: TRBV28; J gene: TRBJ1-5
CDR3 protein: CASSSSGVGNQPQHF; V gene: TRBV28; J gene: TRBJ1-5
CDR3 protein: CASSTPGVETQYF; V gene: TRBV28; J gene: TRBJ2-5
CDR3 protein: CASNRDSRYNEQFF; V gene: TRBV2; J gene: TRBJ2-1
CDR3 protein: CASSESGRQTNSPLHF; V gene: TRBV25-1; J gene: TRBJ1-6
CDR3 protein: CASSRGALTDTQYF; V gene: TRBV5-4; J gene: TRBJ2-3
CDR3 protein: CASRQDNSPLHF; V gene: TRBV2; J gene: TRBJ1-6
CDR3 protein: CASSFERENTDTQYF; V gene: TRBV5-1; J gene: TRBJ2-3
CDR3 protein: CSVVGPPGAFF; V gene: TRBV29-1; J gene: TRBJ1-1
CDR3 protein: CSAGQQETQYF; V gene: TRBV20-1; J gene: TRBJ2-5
CDR3 protein: CASSFKGTINQPQHF; V gene: TRBV5-6; J gene: TRBJ1-5
CDR3 protein: CASSPSGNTIYF; V gene: TRBV28; J gene: TRBJ1-3
CDR3 protein: CASSFSASGNYEQYF; V gene: TRBV27; J gene: TRBJ2-7
CDR3 protein: CASSLDPGVETQYF; V gene: TRBV7-2; J gene: TRBJ2-5
CDR3 protein: CASSQERQGNSPLHF; V gene: TRBV4-2; J gene: TRBJ1-6
CDR3 protein: CASSGVRGGGELFF; V gene: TRBV2; J gene: TRBJ2-2
CDR3 protein: CASSLLRVDSYEQYF; V gene: TRBV28; J gene: TRBJ2-7
CDR3 protein: CAIGTSGEHADTQYF; V gene: TRBV10-3; J gene: TRBJ2-3
CDR3 protein: CSVDGGTDTQYF; V gene: TRBV29-1; J gene: TRBJ2-3
CDR3 protein: CASSPDRYYGYTF; V gene: TRBV14; J gene: TRBJ1-2
CDR3 protein: CASSPRWGEQYF; V gene: TRBV27; J gene: TRBJ2-7
CDR3 protein: CASSLVGTGGFNQPQHF; V gene: TRBV5-5; J gene: TRBJ1-5
CDR3 protein: CASSPSLSYEQYF; V gene: TRBV18; J gene: TRBJ2-7
CDR3 protein: CASRTMREAGETQYF; V gene: TRBV28; J gene: TRBJ2-5
CDR3 protein: CASSFGASTRPSTDTQYF; V gene: TRBV5-1; J gene: TRBJ2-3
CDR3 protein: CAWSVSLPLSGNTIYF; V gene: TRBV30; J gene: TRBJ1-3
CDR3 protein: CASRRTGMNTEAFF; V gene: TRBV6-4; J gene: TRBJ1-1
CDR3 protein: CASSHGVGLAGESSYNEQFF; V gene: TRBV13; J gene: TRBJ2-1
CDR3 protein: CASSLGPRFYGYTF; V gene: TRBV11-2; J gene: TRBJ1-2
CDR3 protein: CASSRSGTGGYEQYF; V gene: TRBV28; J gene: -
CDR3 protein: CASSTLGPEQYF; V gene: TRBV7-9; J gene: -
CDR3 protein: CASSSTGQGNTGELFF; V gene: TRBV11-2; J gene: TRBJ2-2
CDR3 protein: CASSLLVGFTDTQYF; V gene: TRBV11-2; J gene: TRBJ2-3
CDR3 protein: CARGLRGLGNQPQHF; V gene: TRBV6-5; J gene: TRBJ1-5
CDR3 protein: CASSFRRSSYEQYF; V gene: TRBV28; J gene: TRBJ2-7
CDR3 protein: CASWSGRDRETQYF; V gene: TRBV27; J gene: TRBJ2-5